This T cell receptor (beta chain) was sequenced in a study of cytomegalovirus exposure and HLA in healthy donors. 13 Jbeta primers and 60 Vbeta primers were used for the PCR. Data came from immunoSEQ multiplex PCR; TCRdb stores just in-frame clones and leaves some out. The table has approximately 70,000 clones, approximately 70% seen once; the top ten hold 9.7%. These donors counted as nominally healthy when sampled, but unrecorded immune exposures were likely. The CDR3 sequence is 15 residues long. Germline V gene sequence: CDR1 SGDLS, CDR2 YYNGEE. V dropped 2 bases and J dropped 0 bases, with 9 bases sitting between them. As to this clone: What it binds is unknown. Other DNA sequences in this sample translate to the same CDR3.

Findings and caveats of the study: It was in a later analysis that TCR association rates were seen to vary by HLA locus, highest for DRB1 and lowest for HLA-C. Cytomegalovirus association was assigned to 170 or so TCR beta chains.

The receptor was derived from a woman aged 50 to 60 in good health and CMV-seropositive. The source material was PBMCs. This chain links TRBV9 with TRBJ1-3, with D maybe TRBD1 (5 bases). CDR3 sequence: CASSVSGASGNTIYF. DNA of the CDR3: TGTGCCAGCAGCGTTAGTGGGGCCTCTGGAAACACCATATATTTT.